A selection of T cell receptor beta chains follows, all from one sample in a study of Ad26.COV2.S vaccination and SARS-CoV-2 variants. Only in-frame clones appear in the TCRdb table, and some are missing; sequencing was by immunoSEQ multiplex PCR. Of about 680,000 clones in the sample, about 89% were seen once. The sequencing used peripheral blood, collected in a trial of Ad26.COV2.S vaccine versus placebo. The receptors derive from a person aged 18-60 years who received the Ad26.COV2.S COVID-19 vaccine or a placebo. Each CDR3 is given with its conserved first and last residue. The D gene is left open where the match is weak. Clone size, where shown, is once, few, many, or a class for clones that have expanded.

abundance	j_gene	v_gene	d_gene	len	CDR3aa	CDR3nt
-	TRBJ1-2	TRBV30	-	14	CAWSVRGHNYGYTF	TGTGCCTGGAGTGTAAGGGGACATAACTATGGCTACACCTTC
-	TRBJ1-6	TRBV24-1	TRBD1	15	CATSNPRQGNSPLHF	TGTGCCACCAGTAACCCGAGACAGGGGAATTCACCCCTCCACTTT
-	TRBJ2-2	TRBV5-5	TRBD2	15	CASSFSTSGQGELFF	TGTGCCAGCAGCTTCTCGACTAGCGGGCAGGGGGAGCTGTTTTTT
-	TRBJ1-6	TRBV11-3	-	16	CASSLDGGTGNSPLHF	TGTGCCAGCAGCTTAGATGGGGGGACGGGGAATTCACCCCTCCACTTT
-	TRBJ1-1	TRBV5-4	-	12	CASSVVNTEAFF	TGTGCCAGCAGCGTCGTGAACACTGAAGCTTTCTTT
-	TRBJ2-7	TRBV6-5	-	13	CASRDPGSYEQYF	TGTGCCAGCAGGGATCCGGGCTCCTACGAGCAGTACTTC
-	TRBJ2-2	TRBV19	-	16	CASSILQGMNTGELFF	TGTGCCAGTAGTATTTTACAGGGAATGAACACCGGGGAGCTGTTTTTT
once	TRBJ2-2	TRBV30	-	14	CAWSFRGLTGELFF	TGTGCCTGGAGTTTTCGGGGGCTCACCGGGGAGCTGTTTTTT
-	TRBJ2-2	TRBV5-1	-	15	CASSLGGPPGGELFF	TGCGCCAGCAGCTTGGGGGGACCGCCTGGCGGGGAGCTGTTTTTT
-	TRBJ2-1	TRBV20-1	-	11	CSASRSLEQFF	TGCAGTGCCAGTAGAAGTCTTGAGCAGTTCTTC
-	TRBJ2-1	TRBV7-2	-	15	CASSLEQAAYNEQFF	TGTGCCAGCAGCTTGGAGCAGGCGGCTTACAATGAGCAGTTCTTC
-	TRBJ2-5	TRBV12-3/TRBV12-4	-	12	CASTRLGETQYF	TGTGCCAGCACCCGTCTTGGGGAGACCCAGTACTTC
many	TRBJ1-6	TRBV6-6	TRBD1	15	CASRGRTGMGSPLHF	TGTGCCAGCAGAGGCCGGACAGGGATGGGTTCACCCCTCCACTTT
-	TRBJ1-1	TRBV27	-	13	CASGLGGNTEAFF	TGTGCCAGCGGTTTGGGGGGTAACACTGAAGCTTTCTTT
once	TRBJ2-3	TRBV5-1	TRBD1	16	CASSLEAGGLIDTQYF	TGCGCCAGCAGCTTGGAGGCAGGGGGCCTTATAGATACGCAGTATTTT
-	TRBJ1-5	TRBV10-3	-	15	CAISGVAGGTQPQHF	TGTGCCATCAGTGGGGTGGCGGGGGGCACTCAGCCCCAGCATTTT
once	TRBJ2-2	TRBV7-2	TRBD2	14	CASSSSGITGELFF	TGTGCCAGCAGCTCGAGCGGGATAACCGGGGAGCTGTTTTTT